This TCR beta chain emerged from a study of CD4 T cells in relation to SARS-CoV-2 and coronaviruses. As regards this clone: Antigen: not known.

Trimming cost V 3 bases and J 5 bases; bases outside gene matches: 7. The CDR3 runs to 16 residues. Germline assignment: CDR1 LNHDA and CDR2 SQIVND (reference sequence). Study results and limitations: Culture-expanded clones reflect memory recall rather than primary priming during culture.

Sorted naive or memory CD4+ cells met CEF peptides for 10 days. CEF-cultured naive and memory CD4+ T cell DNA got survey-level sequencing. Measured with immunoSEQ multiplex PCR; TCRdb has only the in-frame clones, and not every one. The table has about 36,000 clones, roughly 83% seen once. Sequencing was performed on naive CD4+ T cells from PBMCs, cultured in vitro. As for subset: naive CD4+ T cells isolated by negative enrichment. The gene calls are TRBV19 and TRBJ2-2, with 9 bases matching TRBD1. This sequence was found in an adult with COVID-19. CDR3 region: CASSIFGTGHTGELFF. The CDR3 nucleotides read TGTGCCAGTAGTATTTTCGGGACAGGGCATACCGGGGAGCTGTTTTTT.